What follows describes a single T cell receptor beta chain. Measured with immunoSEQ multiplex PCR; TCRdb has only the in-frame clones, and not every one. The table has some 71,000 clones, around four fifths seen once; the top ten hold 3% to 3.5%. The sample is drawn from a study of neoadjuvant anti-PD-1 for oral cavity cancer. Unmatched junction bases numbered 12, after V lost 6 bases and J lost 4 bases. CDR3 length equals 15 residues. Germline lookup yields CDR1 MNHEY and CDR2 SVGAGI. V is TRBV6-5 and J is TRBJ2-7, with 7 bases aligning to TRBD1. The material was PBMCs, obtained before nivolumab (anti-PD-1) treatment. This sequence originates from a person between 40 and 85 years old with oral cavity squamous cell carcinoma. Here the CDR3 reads CASSLTWDRPYEQYF. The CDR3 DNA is TGTGCCAGCAGCCTCACGTGGGACAGACCATACGAGCAGTACTTC.